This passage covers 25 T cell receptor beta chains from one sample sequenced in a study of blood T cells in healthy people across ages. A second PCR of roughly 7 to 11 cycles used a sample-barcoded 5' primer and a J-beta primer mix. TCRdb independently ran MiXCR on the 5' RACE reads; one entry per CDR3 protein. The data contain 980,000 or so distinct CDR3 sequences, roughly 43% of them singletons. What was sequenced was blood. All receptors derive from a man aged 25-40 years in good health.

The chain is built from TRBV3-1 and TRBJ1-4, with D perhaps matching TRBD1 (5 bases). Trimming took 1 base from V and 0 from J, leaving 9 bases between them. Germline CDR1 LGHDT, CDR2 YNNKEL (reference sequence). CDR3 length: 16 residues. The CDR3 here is CASSQGDRATNEKLFF. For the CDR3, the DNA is TGTGCCAGCAGCCAAGGAGACAGAGCAACTAATGAAAAACTGTTTTTT.

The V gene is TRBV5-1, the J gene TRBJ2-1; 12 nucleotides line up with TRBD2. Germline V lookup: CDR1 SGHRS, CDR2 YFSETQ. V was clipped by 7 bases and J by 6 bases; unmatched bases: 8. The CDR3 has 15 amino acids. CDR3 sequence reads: CASDPGTSGRNEQFF. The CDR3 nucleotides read TGCGCCAGCGATCCCGGGACTAGCGGGCGCAATGAGCAGTTCTTC.

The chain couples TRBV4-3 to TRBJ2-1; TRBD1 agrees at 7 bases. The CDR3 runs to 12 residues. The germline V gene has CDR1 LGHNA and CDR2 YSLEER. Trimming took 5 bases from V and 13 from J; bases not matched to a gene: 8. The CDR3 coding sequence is TGCGCCAGCAGCGCCGGGACAGAGAGACAGTTCTTC. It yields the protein CASSAGTERQFF.

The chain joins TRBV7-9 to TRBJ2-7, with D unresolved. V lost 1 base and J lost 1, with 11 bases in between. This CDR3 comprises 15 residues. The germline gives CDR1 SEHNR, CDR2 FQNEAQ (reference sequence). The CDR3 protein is CASSLGRLPSYEQYF. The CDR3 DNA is TGTGCCAGCAGCTTAGGTCGACTGCCTTCCTACGAGCAGTACTTC.

DNA of the CDR3: TGTGCCAGCAGTTTAATCGGCGGGGCCAACGTCCTGACTTTC. Translation: CASSLIGGANVLTF. V is TRBV28 and J is TRBJ2-6; D remains unclear. This CDR3 is built from 14 residues. Germline V CDR1 and CDR2: MDHEN, SYDVKM. V was clipped by 2 bases and J by 4 bases, with 6 bases between them.

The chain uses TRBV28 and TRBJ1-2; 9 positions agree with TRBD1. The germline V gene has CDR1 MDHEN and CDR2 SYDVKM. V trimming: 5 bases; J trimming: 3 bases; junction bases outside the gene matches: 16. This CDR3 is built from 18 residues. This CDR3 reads CASSLPNVVGQGYYGYTF. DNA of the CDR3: TGTGCCAGCAGTCTTCCCAATGTAGTGGGACAGGGTTACTATGGCTACACCTTC.

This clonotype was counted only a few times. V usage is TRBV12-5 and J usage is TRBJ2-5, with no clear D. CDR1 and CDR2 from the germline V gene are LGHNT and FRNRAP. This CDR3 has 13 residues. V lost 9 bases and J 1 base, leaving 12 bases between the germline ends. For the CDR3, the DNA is TGTGCTAGGACAAATTCAGCCCAAGAGACCCAGTACTTC. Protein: CARTNSAQETQYF.

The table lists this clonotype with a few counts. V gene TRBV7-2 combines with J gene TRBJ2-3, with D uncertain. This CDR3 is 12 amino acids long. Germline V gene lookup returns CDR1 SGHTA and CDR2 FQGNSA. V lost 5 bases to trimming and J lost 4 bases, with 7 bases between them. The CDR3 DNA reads TGTGCCAGCAGCAGCACGCCAGATACGCAGTATTTT. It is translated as CASSSTPDTQYF.

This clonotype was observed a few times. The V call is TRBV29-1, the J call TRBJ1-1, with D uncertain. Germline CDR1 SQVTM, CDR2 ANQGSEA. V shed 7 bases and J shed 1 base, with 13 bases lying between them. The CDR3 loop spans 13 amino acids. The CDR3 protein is CSGSLSSNTEAFF. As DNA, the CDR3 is TGCAGCGGATCTCTTTCGTCGAACACTGAAGCTTTCTTT.

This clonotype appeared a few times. CDR3 DNA: TGCAGTGCTAGAGACCGTTCTAGGGGGGCCTTATACGAGCAGTACTTC. Translation gives CSARDRSRGALYEQYF. The V gene is TRBV20-1, the J gene TRBJ2-7; D is perhaps TRBD1 or TRBD2 (6 bases each). CDR1 is DFQATT and CDR2 is SNEGSKA in the germline V gene (reference sequence). The V end was cut by 0 bases, the J end by 4 bases, with 19 bases between. The CDR3 consists of 16 residues.

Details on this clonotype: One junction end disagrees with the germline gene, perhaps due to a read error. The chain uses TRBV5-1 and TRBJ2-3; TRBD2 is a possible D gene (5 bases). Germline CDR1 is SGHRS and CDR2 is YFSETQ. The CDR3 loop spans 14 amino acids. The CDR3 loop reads CAGSLTGNTDTQYF. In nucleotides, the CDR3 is TGCGCCGGCAGCTTGACGGGGAACACAGATACGCAGTATTTT. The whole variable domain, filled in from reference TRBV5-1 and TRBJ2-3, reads KAGVTQTPRYLIKTRGQQVTLSCSPISGHRSVSWYQQTPGQGLQFLFEYFSETQRNKGNFPGRFSGRQFSNSRSEMNVSTLELGDSALYLCAGSLTGNTDTQYFGPGTRLTVL.

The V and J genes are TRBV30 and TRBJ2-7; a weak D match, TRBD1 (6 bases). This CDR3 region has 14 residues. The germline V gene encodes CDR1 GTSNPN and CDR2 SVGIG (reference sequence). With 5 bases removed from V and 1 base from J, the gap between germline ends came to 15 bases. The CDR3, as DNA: TGTGCCTGGGCCCGGGACACAAAGTCCTACGAGCAGTACTTC. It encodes CAWARDTKSYEQYF.

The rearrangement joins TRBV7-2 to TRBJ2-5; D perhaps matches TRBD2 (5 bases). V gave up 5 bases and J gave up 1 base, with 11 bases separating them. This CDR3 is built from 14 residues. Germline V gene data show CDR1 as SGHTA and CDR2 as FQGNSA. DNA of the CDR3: TGTGCCAGCAGCCCCCCCGGGATCCAAGAGACCCAGTACTTC. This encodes CASSPPGIQETQYF.

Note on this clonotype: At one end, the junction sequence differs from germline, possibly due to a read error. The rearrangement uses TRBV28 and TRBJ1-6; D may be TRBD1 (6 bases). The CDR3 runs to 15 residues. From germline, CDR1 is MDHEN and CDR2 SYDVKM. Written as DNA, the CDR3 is TGTGCCAGCAGCCGGAAAACAGGGCGAGGTTCACTCCTCCACTTT. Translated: CASSRKTGRGSLLHF. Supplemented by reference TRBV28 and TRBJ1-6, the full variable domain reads DVKVTQSSRYLVKRTGEKVFLECVQDMDHENMFWYRQDPGLGLRLIYFSYDVKMKEKGDIPEGYSVSREKKERFSLILESASTNQTSMYLCASSRKTGRGSLLHFGNGTRLTVT.

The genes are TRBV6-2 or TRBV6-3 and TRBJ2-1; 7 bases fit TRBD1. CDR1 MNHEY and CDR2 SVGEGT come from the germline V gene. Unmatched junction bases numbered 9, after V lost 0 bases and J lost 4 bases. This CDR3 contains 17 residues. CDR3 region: CASSYSRGQLLYNEQFF. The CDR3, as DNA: TGTGCCAGCAGTTACTCGAGGGGGCAGTTACTTTACAATGAGCAGTTCTTC.

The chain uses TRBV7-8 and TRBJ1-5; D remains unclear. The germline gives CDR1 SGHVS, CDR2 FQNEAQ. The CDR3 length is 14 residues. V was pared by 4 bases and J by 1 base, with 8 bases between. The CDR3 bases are TGTGCCAGCAGCTCCCAGAACAGCAATCAGCCCCAGCATTTT. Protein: CASSSQNSNQPQHF.

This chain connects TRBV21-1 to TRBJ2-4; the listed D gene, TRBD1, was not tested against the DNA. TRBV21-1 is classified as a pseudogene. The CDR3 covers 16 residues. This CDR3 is CASSPFGGAAKNIQYF. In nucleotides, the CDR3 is TGTGCCAGCAGCCCGTTTGGGGGGGCGGCCAAAAACATTCAGTACTTC.

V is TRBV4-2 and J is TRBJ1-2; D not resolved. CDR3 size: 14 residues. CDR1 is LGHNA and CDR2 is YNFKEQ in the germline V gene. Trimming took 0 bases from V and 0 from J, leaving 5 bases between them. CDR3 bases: TGTGCCAGCAGCCAAGACACCGCTAACTATGGCTACACCTTC. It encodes CASSQDTANYGYTF.

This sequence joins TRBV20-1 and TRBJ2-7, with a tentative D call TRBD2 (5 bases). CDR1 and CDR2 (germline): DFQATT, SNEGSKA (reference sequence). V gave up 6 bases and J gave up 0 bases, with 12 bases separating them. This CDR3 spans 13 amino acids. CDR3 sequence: CSAPLGSSYEQYF. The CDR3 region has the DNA TGCAGTGCCCCCCTTGGGAGCTCCTACGAGCAGTACTTC.

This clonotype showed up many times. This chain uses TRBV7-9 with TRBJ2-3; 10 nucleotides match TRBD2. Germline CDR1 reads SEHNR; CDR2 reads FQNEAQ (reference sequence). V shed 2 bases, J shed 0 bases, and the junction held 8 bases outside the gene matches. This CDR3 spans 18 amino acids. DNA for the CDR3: TGTGCCAGCAGCTTACCTTACCGACTAGCGGGTAGCACAGATACGCAGTATTTT. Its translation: CASSLPYRLAGSTDTQYF.

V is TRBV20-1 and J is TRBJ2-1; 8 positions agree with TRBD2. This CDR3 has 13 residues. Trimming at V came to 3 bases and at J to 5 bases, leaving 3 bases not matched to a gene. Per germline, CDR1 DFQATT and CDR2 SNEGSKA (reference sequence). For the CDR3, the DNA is TGCAGTGCTAGCGGGGGGGGAAACAATGAGCAGTTCTTC. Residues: CSASGGGNNEQFF.

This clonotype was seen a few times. CDR3 sequence: CSVEAAEVQETQYF. In DNA, the CDR3 is TGCAGCGTTGAAGCGGCAGAAGTTCAAGAGACCCAGTACTTC. The rearrangement joins TRBV29-1 to TRBJ2-5; D is ambiguous. Looked up from germline, CDR1 is SQVTM and CDR2 is ANQGSEA. The V end lost 1 base, the J end lost 2 bases, and 11 bases lay between the germline ends. The CDR3 extends over 14 amino acids.

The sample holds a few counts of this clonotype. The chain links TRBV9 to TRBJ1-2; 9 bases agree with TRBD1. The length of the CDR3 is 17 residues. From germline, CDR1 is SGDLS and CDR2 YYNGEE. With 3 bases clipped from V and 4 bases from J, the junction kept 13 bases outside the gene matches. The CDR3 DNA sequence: TGTGCCAGCAGCGCTTTTCGTAAGGGACAGGGATCCTATGGCTACACCTTC. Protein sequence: CASSAFRKGQGSYGYTF.

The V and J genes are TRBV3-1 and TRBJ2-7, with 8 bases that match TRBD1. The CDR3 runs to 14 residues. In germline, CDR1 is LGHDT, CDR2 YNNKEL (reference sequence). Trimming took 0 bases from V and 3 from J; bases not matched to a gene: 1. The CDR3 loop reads CASSQEGQVYEQYF. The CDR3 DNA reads TGTGCCAGCAGCCAAGAGGGACAGGTCTACGAGCAGTACTTC.

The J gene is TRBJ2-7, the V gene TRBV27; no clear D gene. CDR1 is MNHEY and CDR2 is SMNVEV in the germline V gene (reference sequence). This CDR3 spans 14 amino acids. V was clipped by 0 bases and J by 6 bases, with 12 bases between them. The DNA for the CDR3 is TGTGCCAGCAGTTTATCGCGGCAGACCTGCGAGCAGTACTTC. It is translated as CASSLSRQTCEQYF.